This entry describes one TCR beta chain. This clonotype turned up a few times. The antigen it recognizes is unknown. Base qualities are not provided; no much larger clone lies one nucleotide away. This specimen comes from a study of T cells after yellow fever vaccination (dated by TCRdb to between 2019 and 2020). In the study overall: The SMART-Seq v4 Ultra Low Input RNA kit was used to prepare libraries from fractions with low cell numbers. To track T-cell clones before and after primary and booster YFV17D yellow fever vaccination, bulk TCR alpha and beta repertoires were sequenced longitudinally. Two healthy male donors, one aged 18 to 30 and one aged 30 to 39 years, made up the cohort. Bulk PBMC replicates and cell subsets were isolated from blood drawn at multiple timepoints before and after both primary and secondary immunization. Here is what the overall study found, with its caveats: Compared with the primary T-cell response, the secondary T-cell response was weaker but faster, peaking on day 5 rather than day 15. After the booster, most clones that had expanded after primary vaccination were detected again (around 97% of CD4 and around nine tenths of CD8), suggesting broad maintenance of memory. Because only a couple of donors were included in the study, the extent to which the findings can be generalized is limited. A small fraction of clonotypes showed up in both the CD4 and CD8 compartments, probably as a result of convergent recombination. Because abundant contaminating clonotypes from the bulk population could be contained in FACS-sorted repertoires, computational filtering was required.

The instrument given in TCRdb is Illumina NovaSeq 6000. TCR cDNA was synthesized by 5'RACE template switching, which introduced a universal primer site and unique molecular identifiers. Priming of cDNA synthesis was performed from both the TCR alpha and TCR beta constant segments. Two PCR steps were used to amplify libraries, with sample barcodes and sequencing adapters being added in the second step. Libraries were sequenced on Illumina HiSeq 2500 (2x100 bp) or NovaSeq (2x150 bp). The source study handled its data this way. Demultiplexing of reads and collapsing into UMI consensus sequences were performed with MIGEC, and V(D)J alignment was carried out with MiXCR. Using edgeR on replicate PBMC samples, clonotypes were called vaccine-responding if FDR was below 0.01 and the log2 fold change was above 5 up to day 15. Bulk clonotypes were assigned CD4 or CD8 identity according to which sequenced CD4 or CD8 repertoire held them at higher abundance. TCRdb reran the public reads through fastp at Q25 and MiXCR, keeping productive beta chains. Under each unique CDR3 protein, matching rows form one entry showing the most common genes and DNA. The V and J calls and clone size are TCRdb's, not the authors'. In all, the sample holds under 500,000 distinct CDR3 sequences, and roughly a sixth of those were seen once. The ten largest clones capture 18% of the sample.

As encoded in the germline V gene, CDR1 is LGHNA while CDR2 is YSLEER. Clipping removes 3 bases from V and 6 bases from J, with 16 as the unmatched junction base count. Taken from cysteine to phenylalanine, the CDR3 has 17 residues. Just CDR3 DNA is preserved here, 51 bases in frame from base 1. In the paper's terms, the treatment or condition label means: live attenuated yellow fever vaccine strain. At every blood-draw timepoint, two biological replicates of bulk PBMCs were collected. A standard Ficoll-Paque protocol was used to isolate PBMCs from peripheral blood. RNA was extracted with TriZol from bulk PBMCs, CD4 and CD8 fractions, and dextramer-positive and dextramer-negative fractions.

The rearrangement joined TRBV4-3 to TRBJ1-1; 7 of the junction bases match TRBD1. The sequenced sample was PBMCs, obtained before the yellow fever booster vaccination. This clonotype originated in a man younger than 35 who received the YFV17D yellow fever vaccine. The sequenced DNA: TGCGCCAGCAGCCACACATTATTAGGGGGCTTAGTCGCTGAAGCTTTCTTT. It encodes CASSHTLLGGLVAEAFF.